These 17 T cell receptor beta chains share one sample of origin, sequenced in a study of glioma-infiltrating T cells. Using RNA template, CDR3s of TCR alpha and beta were amplified with iRepertoire arm-PCR. Each CDR3 protein gets one entry after TCRdb re-called the multiplex PCR reads with MiXCR. The repertoire includes 100,000 to 150,000 distinct CDR3 sequences, less than 30% of them detected once, and approximately 16% sits in the top ten. Sequencing was carried out using glioma tissue, nonneoplastic brain tissue, or PBMCs (not recorded which). These receptors originate from a human donor with low-grade glioma or glioblastoma, undergoing nonglioma brain surgery, or in good health (not recorded which).

This clonotype was counted many times. The CDR3 spells CASSIVGNQPQHF. The CDR3 DNA follows: TGTGCCAGTAGTATAGTGGGCAATCAGCCCCAGCATTTT. The chain combines TRBV19 with TRBJ1-5; D is ambiguous. The V gene's germline CDR1 is LNHDA and CDR2 SQIVND (reference sequence). V was pared by 1 base and J by 2 bases, with 3 bases between. There are 13 residues in the CDR3.

This clonotype was seen repeatedly, ten times or more. The chain combines TRBV20-1 with TRBJ2-1; no reliable D call. CDR1 is DFQATT and CDR2 is SNEGSKA in the germline V gene (reference sequence). This CDR3 region has 17 residues. V shed 5 bases and J shed 0 bases, with 20 bases lying between them. The CDR3 nucleotides read TGCAGTGCTGGCCGGACGCGCGATGTGAGCTCCTACAATGAGCAGTTCTTC. Encoded protein: CSAGRTRDVSSYNEQFF.

For this clonotype: A much bigger clone sits one base away, suggesting this may be a read error. This chain joins TRBV4-1 and TRBJ2-6; D possibly corresponds to TRBD2 (5 bases). V was pared by 4 bases and J by 1 base, with 14 bases between. The CDR3 has 17 amino acids. Per the germline V gene, CDR1 is MGHRA and CDR2 is YSYEKL. CDR3 DNA sequence: TGCGCCAGCAGCCGCCTATCCCGGGAATCTGGGGCCAACGTCCTGACTTTC. It codes for CASSRLSRESGANVLTF.

The chain uses TRBV29-1 and TRBJ2-7; 8 nucleotides align to TRBD1. After removal of 6 bases from V and 2 bases from J, the junction contained 3 bases not matched to a gene. The CDR3 runs 12 residues. Germline V gene data show CDR1 as SQVTM and CDR2 as ANQGSEA. Here the CDR3 DNA reads TGCAGCGTAAGGACAGGGACCTACGAGCAGTACTTC. Amino acid sequence: CSVRTGTYEQYF.

V gene TRBV9 combines with J gene TRBJ2-6; possible D gene TRBD1, 6 bases. The CDR3 contains 15 residues. Trimming left V 0 bases short and J 2 bases short, with 6 bases between. Germline V gene lookup returns CDR1 SGDLS and CDR2 YYNGEE. The CDR3 DNA follows: TGTGCCAGCAGCGTAGACAGGGCTGGGGCCAACGTCCTGACTTTC. This codes for CASSVDRAGANVLTF.

There are many counts of this clonotype. The chain recombines TRBV29-1 with TRBJ1-2; D unclear. The V end was cut by 1 base, the J end by 7 bases, with 7 bases between. The CDR3 covers 11 residues. CDR1 is SQVTM and CDR2 is ANQGSEA in the germline V gene. CDR3 in amino acids: CSVEGVVGYTF. The CDR3 coding sequence is TGCAGCGTTGAAGGGGTCGTTGGCTACACCTTC.

The chain links TRBV6-1 to TRBJ1-2; no reliable D call. Trimming shortened V by 5 bases and J by 4 bases, and 23 bases separated the two germline ends. Germline V lookup: CDR1 MNHNS, CDR2 SASEGT. The CDR3 extends over 17 amino acids. CDR3 nucleotides: TGTGCCAGCAGTCCCGGATACTGTCCCCTGTGGGGCTATGGCTACACCTTC. Its translation is CASSPGYCPLWGYGYTF.

As to this clonotype: This may come from a read error, since a much larger clone is one base off. The J gene is TRBJ2-7, the V gene TRBV6-6; TRBD1 might be the D (5 bases). The V end lost 2 bases, the J end lost 5 bases, and 13 bases lay between the germline ends. The length of the CDR3 is 14 residues. The V gene's germline CDR1 is MNHNY and CDR2 SVGAGI (reference sequence). The CDR3 DNA reads TGTGCCAGCAGTTACAAGGGCAGGGAAAACGAGCAGTACTTC. Its translation: CASSYKGRENEQYF.

The chain links TRBV7-2 to TRBJ2-7; possibly TRBD2 for D (5 bases). Trimming took off 6 bases at V and 4 bases at J, with 16 bases between the two ends. The CDR3 extends over 14 amino acids. CDR1 is SGHTA, CDR2 FQGNSA, per germline. The CDR3 coding sequence is TGTGCCAGCAGAATACTAGAGGGCGTATACGAGCAGTACTTC. Translation gives CASRILEGVYEQYF.

The sample holds many counts of this clonotype. The chain uses TRBV5-4 and TRBJ2-3, with a possible D match to TRBD2 (6 bases). This CDR3 is built from 15 residues. Trimming removed 2 bases from V and 2 bases from J, with 12 bases in between. Germline assignment: CDR1 SGHNT and CDR2 YYREEE (reference sequence). This chain's CDR3 is CASSFELAFTDTQYF. The DNA of the CDR3 is TGTGCCAGCAGCTTTGAACTAGCTTTCACAGATACGCAGTATTTT.

This clonotype was recorded at least ten times. The chain is built from TRBV7-2 and TRBJ2-7; D may match TRBD1 or TRBD2 (5 bases each). This CDR3 comprises 15 residues. With 6 bases removed from V and 3 bases from J, the gap between germline ends came to 18 bases. Germline-derived CDR1 and CDR2 are SGHTA and FQGNSA. The CDR3 protein is CASSPTGTPFYEQYF. CDR3 sequence (DNA): TGTGCCAGCAGTCCTACCGGGACCCCATTCTACGAGCAGTACTTC.

The V and J genes are TRBV19 and TRBJ2-1; 7 bases align to TRBD2. V was clipped by 3 bases and J by 12 bases; unmatched bases: 20. This CDR3 comprises 17 residues. Germline lookup yields CDR1 LNHDA and CDR2 SQIVND (reference sequence). CDR3 protein: CASSIVLEGGVFQRQFF. CDR3 nucleotide sequence: TGTGCCAGTAGTATTGTACTAGAGGGAGGGGTGTTCCAGAGGCAGTTCTTC.

This clonotype was counted at least ten times. The chain couples TRBV18 to TRBJ2-7, with D possibly being TRBD1 (6 bases). Germline lookup yields CDR1 KGHSH and CDR2 LQKENI. The CDR3 spans 11 residues. Trimming removed 6 bases from V and 5 bases from J, with 8 bases in between. CDR3 amino acids: CASSPGDEQYF. The CDR3 DNA reads as TGTGCCAGCTCTCCAGGGGACGAGCAGTACTTC.

In the case of this clonotype: Mismatch with germline at one junction end may stem from a read error. The chain is built from TRBV7-2 and TRBJ2-7, with 9 nucleotides matching TRBD1. Germline-derived CDR1 and CDR2 are SGHTA and FQGNSA. This CDR3 comprises 16 residues. The CDR3 loop is CASRLVHGTGIGEQYF. The CDR3 region has the DNA TGTGCCAGCAGATTAGTACACGGGACAGGGATAGGCGAGCAGTACTTC.

This clonotype was detected many times. The chain has TRBV6-2 or TRBV6-3 and TRBJ2-5; 8 bases map to TRBD1. Trimming at V came to 2 bases and at J to 4 bases, leaving 6 bases not matched to a gene. The CDR3 is made up of 15 amino acids. Germline-derived CDR1 and CDR2 are MNHEY and SVGEGT. DNA for the CDR3: TGTGCCAGCAGTTACCCGAGACAGGGGCGAGAGACCCAGTACTTC. This translates into CASSYPRQGRETQYF.

This clonotype was found many times. This rearrangement joins TRBV28 to TRBJ2-3, with 10 nucleotides matching TRBD2. The CDR3 has 16 residues. Trimming cost V 4 bases and J 4 bases; bases outside gene matches: 8. Per the germline V gene, CDR1 is MDHEN and CDR2 is SYDVKM. The CDR3 reads CASSSPGTSASDTQYF. The DNA for the CDR3 is TGTGCCAGCAGTTCACCCGGGACTAGCGCTTCAGATACGCAGTATTTT.

The chain joins TRBV10-3 to TRBJ2-1; D unresolved. CDR3 size: 15 residues. Trimming pared 0 bases from V and 13 bases from J, leaving 19 bases between. Looked up from germline, CDR1 is ENHRY and CDR2 is SYGVKD. The CDR3 protein is CAISESLAAGETQFF. DNA for the CDR3: TGTGCCATCAGTGAGTCGTTGGCGGCCGGAGAGACCCAGTTCTTC.